This entry is about one T cell receptor beta chain. Germline V gene data show CDR1 as SGHRS and CDR2 as YFSETQ. V lost 4 bases, J lost 3 bases, and 13 bases lay in between. This CDR3 is built from 14 residues. This record belongs to a study of cytomegalovirus exposure and HLA in healthy donors. PCR involved 60 Vbeta and 13 Jbeta primers. Sequencing used immunoSEQ multiplex PCR; TCRdb keeps in-frame clones, though not all of them. The sample shows tens of thousands of clones, roughly 67% of them seen only once. The V call is TRBV5-1, the J call TRBJ1-1; D remains unclear. The receptor comes from a middle-aged man in good health and CMV-seropositive. The material sequenced was PBMCs. The CDR3 nucleotides are TGCGCCAGCAGCCAAACAGCAGCGGACACTGAAGCTTTCTTT. It yields the protein CASSQTAADTEAFF.